This T cell receptor (beta chain) originates from a study of T-cell memory formation after mild COVID-19. V shed 5 bases, J shed 1 base, and the junction held 3 bases outside the gene matches. The CDR3 is 15 amino acids. The germline V gene encodes CDR1 LNHNV and CDR2 YYDKDF (reference sequence). This clonotype was seen a handful of times. Constant-segment primers were used for 5'RACE, and the resulting TCR alpha and TCR beta cDNA libraries carried sample barcodes and UMIs. TCRdb re-analysed the 5' RACE reads in MiXCR, keeping a single row per CDR3 protein. The sample yields just under 350,000 distinct CDR3 sequences, under 15% seen once.

The chain joins TRBV15 to TRBJ1-4; 8 positions match TRBD1. Specimen: PBMCs or a T cell subset sorted from them (not recorded which). This sequence originates from a man aged 18 to 35 who had mild COVID-19 (a few samples of this study predate the infection). Cell type and time point are not known. The CDR3 coding sequence is TGTGCCACCAGCGTTGACAGGGGAACTAATGAAAAACTGTTTTTT. It codes for CATSVDRGTNEKLFF.